The 27 T cell receptor beta chains below all came from one sample that was sequenced in a study of vaccination effects on CD4 cells after COVID-19. Subsequent to approximately 11 days of culture, CD4+ T cells were isolated. Between March and December 2020, the person had a SARS-CoV-2 infection that PCR confirmed. Subjects were given two BNT162b2 or mRNA-1273 vaccine doses. Assay: immunoSEQ multiplex PCR; the TCRdb copy retains only in-frame clones and omits some. The table has some 46,000 clones, over 65% seen once. Their cognate antigens are unknown. The sample consisted of CD4+ T cells from PBMCs cultured without peptide, taken after COVID-19 vaccination. Receptors originate from a human donor who had a prior SARS-CoV-2 infection.

This chain uses TRBV20-1 with TRBJ1-4, with 7 bases identical to TRBD1. V was pared by 3 bases and J by 3 bases, with 7 bases of the junction left unmatched. The length of the CDR3 is 15 residues. The germline V gene encodes CDR1 DFQATT and CDR2 SNEGSKA (reference sequence). As DNA, the CDR3 is TGCAGTGCTAGTGCGGCAGGGGGTTCTAATGAAAAACTGTTTTTT. It codes for CSASAAGGSNEKLFF.

The CDR3 sequence: CASGLGRTGVFPQHF. For the CDR3, the DNA is TGTGCTAGTGGTTTGGGACGGACAGGGGTCTTCCCCCAGCATTTT. The chain joins TRBV12-5 to TRBJ1-5, with TRBD1 matching over 9 bases. CDR1 LGHNT and CDR2 FRNRAP come from the germline V gene. The CDR3 spans 15 residues. V gave up 1 base and J gave up 10 bases; unmatched junction bases: 8.

V and J are TRBV5-8 and TRBJ1-3; D may be TRBD1 (5 bases). Germline assignment: CDR1 SGHTS and CDR2 YDEGEE. The CDR3 has 17 residues. V was shortened by 4 bases and J by 0 bases, with 17 bases between the two germline ends. The DNA for the CDR3 is TGTGCCAGCAGCACCACAACTACAGGATACTCTGGAAACACCATATATTTT. The encoded protein is CASSTTTTGYSGNTIYF.

The chain is built from TRBV6-5 and TRBJ2-7; D gene uncertain. The CDR3 sequence is 14 residues long. CDR1 MNHEY and CDR2 SVGAGI come from the germline V gene. Trimming took 6 bases from V and 0 from J, leaving 12 bases between them. Written as DNA, the CDR3 is TGTGCCAGCAGCCGGACGCTAGACTCCTACGAGCAGTACTTC. It translates to CASSRTLDSYEQYF.

The chain combines TRBV30 with TRBJ1-4; D may be TRBD1 (6 bases). Germline CDR1 is GTSNPN and CDR2 is SVGIG (reference sequence). This CDR3 comprises 14 residues. V lost 4 bases to trimming and J lost 4 bases, with 13 bases between them. CDR3 DNA sequence: TGTGCCTGGACCCGAGGGGGGCTTAATGAAAAACTGTTTTTT. This encodes CAWTRGGLNEKLFF.

The genes are TRBV2 and TRBJ2-1, with 9 bases that match TRBD2. CDR1 SNHLY and CDR2 FYNNEI come from the germline V gene. V gave up 4 bases and J gave up 0 bases; unmatched junction bases: 7. The CDR3 runs 17 residues. The CDR3: CASSAPSGVSSYNEQFF. The CDR3 DNA reads as TGTGCCAGCAGTGCGCCTAGCGGGGTGAGCTCCTACAATGAGCAGTTCTTC.

The chain employs TRBV5-1 and TRBJ2-5, with D perhaps matching TRBD2 (6 bases). Germline V gene lookup returns CDR1 SGHRS and CDR2 YFSETQ. CDR3 size: 14 residues. V was pared by 6 bases and J by 2 bases, with 14 bases between. The CDR3 is CASKEGPSQETQYF. The CDR3 DNA is TGCGCCAGCAAGGAGGGGCCTTCACAAGAGACCCAGTACTTC.

The gene calls are TRBV9 and TRBJ2-7; 8 nucleotides line up with TRBD2. This CDR3 is built from 15 residues. The germline CDR1 and CDR2 sequences are SGDLS and YYNGEE. Losses at the gene ends were 4 bases for V and 1 base for J; bases not matched to a gene: 7. The CDR3 loop reads CASSLGLASSYEQYF. The CDR3 coding sequence is TGTGCCAGCAGCTTAGGACTAGCCTCTTCCTACGAGCAGTACTTC.

This clone was counted between two and nine times. V usage is TRBV27 and J usage is TRBJ1-4; 8 bases fit TRBD1. This CDR3 spans 14 amino acids. J lost 8 bases, V lost 5 bases, and 7 bases had no gene match. Germline V gene sequence: CDR1 MNHEY, CDR2 SMNVEV (reference sequence). This CDR3 reads CASSLQGAGEKLFF. CDR3 coding DNA: TGTGCCAGCAGTCTCCAGGGGGCAGGAGAAAAACTGTTTTTT.

The rearrangement links TRBV18 to TRBJ2-3; 7 positions agree with TRBD1. This CDR3 region has 16 residues. V trimming: 0 bases; J trimming: 2 bases; junction bases outside the gene matches: 5. CDR1 and CDR2 from the germline V gene are KGHSH and LQKENI. CDR3 DNA sequence: TGTGCCAGCTCACCACCAACCGGGACAGCCACAGATACGCAGTATTTT. It is translated as CASSPPTGTATDTQYF.

The rearrangement joins TRBV11-3 to TRBJ2-2; the D is unclear. The CDR3 length is 12 residues. The germline gives CDR1 SGHNT, CDR2 YENEEA. V lost 3 bases and J lost 1, with 0 bases in between. The CDR3 protein is CASSLNTGELFF. For the CDR3, the DNA is TGTGCCAGCAGCTTGAACACCGGGGAGCTGTTTTTT.

This chain uses TRBV11-3 with TRBJ2-1, with a tentative D call TRBD2 (5 bases). V was clipped by 4 bases and J by 10 bases, with 17 bases between them. Germline CDR1 reads SGHNT; CDR2 reads YENEEA. The CDR3 runs 14 residues. The CDR3 is CASSSGSDGEEQFF. CDR3 in DNA: TGTGCCAGCAGCTCGGGCTCGGACGGGGAGGAGCAGTTCTTC. The whole variable domain, remainder taken from reference TRBV11-3 and TRBJ2-1, is EAGVVQSPRYKIIEKKQPVAFWCNPISGHNTLYWYLQNLGQGPELLIRYENEEAVDDSQLPKDRFSAERLKGVDSTLKIQPAELGDSAVYLCASSSGSDGEEQFFGPGTRLTVL.

Worth noting for this clone: At one of its ends the junction is not consistent with the germline gene, which may arise from a read error. V usage is TRBV7-7 and J usage is TRBJ2-5; D may correspond to TRBD1 or TRBD2 (5 bases each). The germline V gene encodes CDR1 SSHAT and CDR2 FNYEAQ (reference sequence). The CDR3 runs 14 residues. This CDR3 reads CASSGTGRGETQYF. For the CDR3, the DNA is TGTGCTAGCAGCGGTACGGGACGGGGAGAGACCCAGTACTTC.

Comments on this clone: One end of the junction fails to match germline, which may point to a read error. The genes are TRBV7-7 and TRBJ2-2; 9 positions agree with TRBD1. This CDR3 contains 19 residues. Germline CDR1 and CDR2: SSHAT and FNYEAQ (reference sequence). The CDR3 bases are TGTGCTAGCAGCGCTCATCCGGGACAGGGAGCTGGGAAGACCGGGGAGCTGTTTTTT. Its translation: CASSAHPGQGAGKTGELFF.

This chain links TRBV5-4 with TRBJ2-5; 7 bases match TRBD1. The germline CDR1 and CDR2 sequences are SGHNT and YYREEE (reference sequence). The trim removed 4 bases at V and 7 bases at J, leaving 7 bases unmatched. The CDR3 loop spans 13 amino acids. The CDR3 DNA is TGTGCCAGCAGCCGCGACAGGGTTGGGACCCAGTACTTC. It specifies CASSRDRVGTQYF.

The chain employs TRBV30 and TRBJ2-1; 12 nucleotides align to TRBD2. In germline, CDR1 is GTSNPN, CDR2 SVGIG (reference sequence). J gave up 6 bases and V 4 bases, and 4 bases lay outside the gene matches. The CDR3 has 14 residues. The CDR3 sequence: CAWTGTSGSNEQFF. The CDR3 DNA follows: TGTGCCTGGACTGGGACTAGCGGGTCCAATGAGCAGTTCTTC.

This clone was recorded only once. The chain joins TRBV6-6 to TRBJ1-6; weak D call: TRBD1 (5 bases). The germline CDR1 and CDR2 sequences are MNHNY and SVGAGI (reference sequence). This CDR3 contains 16 residues. Trimming pared 6 bases from V and 1 base from J, leaving 13 bases between. DNA for the CDR3: TGTGCCAGCAGCCCTGGCGGGGCGTCCTATAATTCACCCCTCCACTTT. This gives the protein CASSPGGASYNSPLHF.

The V and J genes are TRBV4-3 and TRBJ1-4, with unresolved D. The germline V gene encodes CDR1 LGHNA and CDR2 YSLEER. CDR3 length: 15 residues. V lost 3 bases and J 7 bases, leaving 15 bases between the germline ends. The CDR3 nucleotides are TGCGCCAGCAGCCAGATACCAGCATCGGGTGAAAAACTGTTTTTT. Translating it yields CASSQIPASGEKLFF.

The V and J genes are TRBV7-3 and TRBJ2-1, with D possibly matching TRBD2 (6 bases). The V gene lost 0 bases and the J gene lost 6 bases, with 12 bases spanning the gap. The CDR3 has 15 amino acids. Per the germline V gene, CDR1 is SGHTA and CDR2 is FQGTGA. CDR3 sequence reads: CASSLTLTSSNEQFF. CDR3 sequence (DNA): TGTGCCAGCAGCTTAACTCTAACTAGCAGCAATGAGCAGTTCTTC.

This chain uses TRBV6-6 with TRBJ1-4; D is undetermined. This CDR3 is 16 amino acids long. V was cut by 2 bases and J by 0 bases, with 10 bases left in between. Germline V gene sequence: CDR1 MNHNY, CDR2 SVGAGI (reference sequence). DNA of the CDR3: TGTGCCAGCAGTTACACGAGGTCGGCAACTAATGAAAAACTGTTTTTT. It codes for CASSYTRSATNEKLFF.

In its sample, this clone was seen a few times. The chain has TRBV3-1 (or the pseudogene TRBV3-2) and TRBJ2-5; 9 nucleotides line up with TRBD2. The CDR3 contains 17 residues. Losses at the gene ends were 0 bases for V and 8 bases for J; bases not matched to a gene: 13. Germline values: CDR1 LGHDT, CDR2 YNNKEL (reference sequence). CDR3: CASSQDLVAGAPGTQYF. The CDR3 bases are TGTGCCAGCAGCCAAGATCTTGTAGCGGGGGCCCCTGGTACCCAGTACTTC.

The rearrangement links TRBV19 to TRBJ2-1; TRBD2 might be the D (5 bases). CDR3 size: 14 residues. The V gene lost 6 bases and the J gene lost 4 bases, with 13 bases spanning the gap. The germline V gene has CDR1 LNHDA and CDR2 SQIVND (reference sequence). This CDR3 is CASSIGNAYNEQFF. CDR3 coding DNA: TGTGCCAGTAGCATCGGGAACGCTTACAATGAGCAGTTCTTC.

The chain employs TRBV7-8 and TRBJ2-4; TRBD2 agrees at 8 bases. V shed 1 base and J 8 bases; nucleotides not matched to a gene: 13. This CDR3 is 17 amino acids long. CDR1 is SGHVS and CDR2 is FQNEAQ in the germline V gene. CDR3 sequence (DNA): TGTGCCAGCAGCTTAGGTTCAAGGGGGACTAGGGGGTACATTCAGTACTTC. This sequence encodes CASSLGSRGTRGYIQYF.

The chain has TRBV15 and TRBJ2-2; D call uncertain. In germline, CDR1 is LNHNV, CDR2 YYDKDF (reference sequence). This CDR3 contains 12 residues. Between the trimmed V and J ends, which lost 0 bases and 7 bases, there was a span of 3 bases. CDR3 DNA: TGTGCCACCAGCAGAGACGACGGGGAGCTGTTTTTT. It yields the protein CATSRDDGELFF.

This clone appeared a few times. The J gene is TRBJ1-6, the V gene TRBV3-1 (or the pseudogene TRBV3-2), with D possibly being TRBD1 (5 bases). The CDR3 runs 17 residues. CDR1 and CDR2 from the germline V gene are LGHDT and YNNKEL (reference sequence). The V end lost 2 bases, the J end lost 7 bases, and 18 bases lay between the germline ends. This chain's CDR3 is CASSQHRGGASNSPLHF. CDR3 bases: TGTGCCAGCAGCCAACACCGTGGAGGGGCTAGCAATTCACCCCTCCACTTT.

V and J are TRBV2 and TRBJ2-3; D is unclear. V lost 0 bases and J 4 bases, leaving 8 bases between the germline ends. Germline-derived CDR1 and CDR2 are SNHLY and FYNNEI. The CDR3 is made up of 14 amino acids. The CDR3 coding sequence is TGTGCCAGCAGTGAAGCGCGGTACCCAGATACGCAGTATTTT. This codes for CASSEARYPDTQYF.

The V call is TRBV7-2, the J call TRBJ1-2; D gene ambiguous. Per the germline V gene, CDR1 is SGHTA and CDR2 is FQGNSA. The CDR3 is made up of 13 amino acids. Trimming took 5 bases from V and 2 from J, leaving 9 bases between them. This chain's CDR3 is CASSPGYNYGYTF. The CDR3 DNA reads as TGTGCCAGCAGCCCAGGATACAACTATGGCTACACCTTC. Supplemented by reference TRBV7-2 and TRBJ1-2, the full variable domain reads GAGVSQSPSNKVTEKGKDVELRCDPISGHTALYWYRQSLGQGLEFLIYFQGNSAPDKSGLPSDRFSAERTGGSVSTLTIQRTQQEDSAVYLCASSPGYNYGYTFGSGTRLTVV.